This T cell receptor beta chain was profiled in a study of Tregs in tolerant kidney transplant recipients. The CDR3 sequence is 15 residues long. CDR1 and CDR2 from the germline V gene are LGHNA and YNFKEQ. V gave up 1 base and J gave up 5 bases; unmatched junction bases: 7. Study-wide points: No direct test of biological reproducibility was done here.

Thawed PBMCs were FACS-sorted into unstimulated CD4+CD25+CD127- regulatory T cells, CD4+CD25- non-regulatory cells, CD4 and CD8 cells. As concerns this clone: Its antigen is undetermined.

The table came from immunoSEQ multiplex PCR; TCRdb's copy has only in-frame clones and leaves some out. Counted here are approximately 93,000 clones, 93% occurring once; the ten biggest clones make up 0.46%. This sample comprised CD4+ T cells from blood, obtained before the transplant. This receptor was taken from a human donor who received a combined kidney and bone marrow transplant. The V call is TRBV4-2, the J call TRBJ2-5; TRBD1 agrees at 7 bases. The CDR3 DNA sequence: TGTGCCAGCAGCCAAGCCCAGGGGGAAGATGAGACCCAGTACTTC. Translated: CASSQAQGEDETQYF.